One and the same sample provided the 18 T cell receptor beta chains below, sequenced in a study of pediatric ulcerative colitis (dated by TCRdb to between 2018 and 2021). The library was built by means of the immunoSEQ multiplex PCR assay. This immuneACCESS table, as held by TCRdb, lists in-frame sequences with V and J called but not all clones. Of the missing ones, under half trace to an unresolved V gene in checked studies; the others have no known cause. This sample holds about 14,000 clones; 75% to 90% were observed only once. Jointly, the top ten make up 0.95% to 1% of the sample. Sequences were obtained from blood. The receptors were gathered from a boy younger than 18 with moderate ulcerative colitis.

The gene calls are TRBV7-7 and TRBJ2-5, with unresolved D. V was shortened by 0 bases and J by 3 bases, with 5 bases between the two germline ends. The CDR3 is 13 residues long. From germline, CDR1 is SSHAT and CDR2 FNYEAQ (reference sequence). CDR3 residues: CASSLADKETQYF. The CDR3 nucleotides read TGTGCCAGCAGCTTAGCGGATAAAGAGACCCAGTACTTC.

The chain carries TRBV28 and TRBJ1-5; no clear D. The germline V gene encodes CDR1 MDHEN and CDR2 SYDVKM. Trimming pared 6 bases from V and 9 bases from J, leaving 21 bases between. The CDR3 is made up of 15 amino acids. In nucleotides, the CDR3 is TGTGCCAGCAGCAAAGCATTTTCTGTTTTTGGGCCCCAGCATTTT. This sequence encodes CASSKAFSVFGPQHF.

The V and J genes are TRBV19 and TRBJ1-1; 9 bases align to TRBD1. Per germline, CDR1 LNHDA and CDR2 SQIVND (reference sequence). V gave up 10 bases and J gave up 5 bases; unmatched junction bases: 5. CDR3 length equals 12 residues. Here the CDR3 DNA reads TGTGCCACCGTGACAGGGGGGACTGAAGCTTTCTTT. As protein: CATVTGGTEAFF.

This chain joins TRBV2 and TRBJ2-2, with no clear D. Germline values: CDR1 SNHLY, CDR2 FYNNEI. CDR3 length: 14 residues. V was cut by 3 bases and J by 1 base, with 6 bases left in between. As DNA, the CDR3 is TGTGCCAGCAGTGAGGAATGGAACACCGGGGAGCTGTTTTTT. It yields the protein CASSEEWNTGELFF.

This chain links TRBV11-2 with TRBJ2-2, with 10 bases that match TRBD1. The trim removed 4 bases at V and 6 bases at J, leaving 11 bases unmatched. Germline CDR1 SGHAT, CDR2 FQNNGV. The length of the CDR3 is 17 residues. CDR3 nucleotides: TGTGCCAGCAGCTATCCGGGACAGGGGATTTATTCCGGGGAGCTGTTTTTT. Its translation is CASSYPGQGIYSGELFF.

This rearrangement joins TRBV15 to TRBJ2-5; D is perhaps TRBD2 (6 bases). The CDR3 covers 13 residues. CDR1 is LNHNV and CDR2 is YYDKDF in the germline V gene (reference sequence). V lost 7 bases to trimming and J lost 5 bases, with 14 bases between them. The CDR3 region has the DNA TGTGCCACCAAACTCCAAGGAGGGGAGACCCAGTACTTC. It is translated as CATKLQGGETQYF.

This clone has a handful of counts. The V call is TRBV7-5, the J call TRBJ1-2. TRBV7-5 is an annotated pseudogene. The CDR3 loop spans 12 amino acids. Written as DNA, the CDR3 is TGTGCCAGTAAAGGGTCCGACTATGGCTACACCTTC. It encodes CASKGSDYGYTF.

The V and J genes are TRBV7-2 and TRBJ1-2; D call uncertain. V gave up 5 bases and J gave up 4 bases, with 17 bases separating them. Germline V gene data show CDR1 as SGHTA and CDR2 as FQGNSA. The CDR3 runs 15 residues. CDR3 sequence: CASSRPPAGFYGYTF. CDR3 coding DNA: TGTGCCAGCAGCCGGCCCCCGGCGGGTTTCTATGGCTACACCTTC.

The chain recombines TRBV7-3 with TRBJ1-1; 7 bases line up with TRBD1. There are 13 residues in the CDR3. Germline V gives CDR1 SGHTA, CDR2 FQGTGA. V trimming: 2 bases; J trimming: 7 bases; junction bases outside the gene matches: 4. The CDR3 region has the DNA TGTGCCAGCAGCTTACAGGGGGAGGTTGAAGCTTTCTTT. Its translation is CASSLQGEVEAFF.

This clone was seen only a few times. The chain joins TRBV21-1 to TRBJ2-7; the table's D call TRBD2 went unverified against the DNA. TRBV21-1 is an annotated pseudogene. CDR3 size: 17 residues. CDR3: CASSKGRKREASHEQYF. The DNA for the CDR3 is TGTGCCAGCAGCAAAGGGCGGAAGCGGGAGGCTTCCCACGAGCAGTACTTC.

This clone occurred a few times. The chain links TRBV5-1 to TRBJ1-1; D remains ambiguous. From germline, CDR1 is SGHRS and CDR2 YFSETQ. Trimming took off 2 bases at V and 8 bases at J, with 16 bases between the two ends. This CDR3 region has 14 residues. Here the CDR3 DNA reads TGCGCCAGCAGCTTCGTAAAGGACGCAGGAGAAGCTTTCTTT. It specifies CASSFVKDAGEAFF.

This chain uses TRBV5-1 with TRBJ2-5, with 13 bases matching TRBD2. Looked up from germline, CDR1 is SGHRS and CDR2 is YFSETQ. The trim removed 6 bases at V and 1 base at J, leaving 3 bases unmatched. The CDR3 runs to 15 residues. CDR3 sequence reads: CASKGLAGPQETQYF. In nucleotides, the CDR3 is TGCGCCAGCAAGGGACTAGCGGGGCCCCAAGAGACCCAGTACTTC.

The chain couples TRBV11-3 to TRBJ2-7; no reliable D call. The CDR3 contains 14 residues. V was cut by 4 bases and J by 2 bases, with 12 bases left in between. The germline V gene has CDR1 SGHNT and CDR2 YENEEA. The CDR3 protein is CASSSDTNPYEQYF. The CDR3, as DNA: TGTGCCAGCAGCTCTGACACTAATCCCTACGAGCAGTACTTC.

V and J are TRBV5-4 and TRBJ1-1; maybe TRBD1 (6 bases). Germline V gene lookup returns CDR1 SGHNT and CDR2 YYREEE (reference sequence). This CDR3 contains 13 residues. V lost 3 bases and J lost 3, with 9 bases in between. The CDR3 loop reads CASSSRGDTEAFF. The CDR3 DNA follows: TGTGCCAGCAGCTCGAGGGGGGACACTGAAGCTTTCTTT.

V gene TRBV28 combines with J gene TRBJ2-3; 7 nucleotides align to TRBD2. Losses at the gene ends were 2 bases for V and 4 bases for J; bases not matched to a gene: 3. This CDR3 has 14 amino acids. Germline lookup yields CDR1 MDHEN and CDR2 SYDVKM. CDR3 protein: CASSLAGAPDTQYF. CDR3 in DNA: TGTGCCAGCAGTTTAGCGGGAGCCCCAGATACGCAGTATTTT.

The CDR3 region has the DNA TGTGCCAGCAGCCACCGCCGGCCCTTTACAGGGTACTATGGCTACACCTTC. As protein: CASSHRRPFTGYYGYTF. The chain has TRBV28 and TRBJ1-2, with D perhaps matching TRBD1 (6 bases). With 6 bases removed from V and 3 bases from J, the gap between germline ends came to 23 bases. Germline CDR1 MDHEN, CDR2 SYDVKM. The CDR3 is 17 amino acids.

The rearrangement links TRBV7-9 to TRBJ2-1, with 9 positions matching TRBD2. The ends lost 8 bases at V and 2 bases at J; junction bases unmatched: 10. Germline-derived CDR1 and CDR2 are SEHNR and FQNEAQ (reference sequence). The CDR3 is made up of 16 amino acids. CDR3: CASAEAASGTYNEQFF. The CDR3 bases are TGTGCCAGCGCCGAGGCCGCTAGCGGGACCTACAATGAGCAGTTCTTC.

Only a few counts were recorded for this clone. V is TRBV18 and J is TRBJ1-2; 7 bases match TRBD1. CDR1 is KGHSH and CDR2 is LQKENI in the germline V gene. The CDR3 sequence is 12 residues long. J gave up 3 bases and V 8 bases, and 3 bases lay outside the gene matches. CDR3 loop: CASQGGDYGYTF. In nucleotides, the CDR3 is TGTGCCAGCCAGGGGGGAGACTATGGCTACACCTTC. The full variable domain, rest sourced from reference TRBV18 and TRBJ1-2, is NAGVMQNPRHLVRRRGQEARLRCSPMKGHSHVYWYRQLPEEGLKFMVYLQKENIIDESGMPKERFSAEFPKEGPSILRIQQVVRGDSAAYFCASQGGDYGYTFGSGTRLTVV.